The TCR beta chain under discussion was sequenced for a study of neurological immune-mediated disorders. The cDNA was synthesized by means of template-switch 5'RACE, which was carried out with 10-nucleotide random UMIs. In each sequencing run, over 160 million TCR-beta sequences were generated from 15-18 subjects. TCRdb reprocessed the 5' RACE reads with MiXCR, giving one entry per CDR3 protein. The data contain around 47,000 distinct CDR3 sequences, under 25% of them singletons. The table lists this clonotype with many counts. Time point specified: technical triplicate 3. The unsorted libraries originated from 2 million PBMCs that had been stored at -80 C. The germline CDR1 and CDR2 sequences are SGHRS and YFSETQ. The CDR3 runs to 14 residues. J gave up 4 bases and V 4 bases, and 5 bases lay outside the gene matches.

Source material: PBMCs. The sequence was collected from a man between 60 and 75 years old with HTLV-1-associated myelopathy (HAM/TSP). The chain couples TRBV5-1 to TRBJ1-5, with 7 bases identical to TRBD1. CDR3 bases: TGCGCCAGCAGCGAAGGGGGCATAAATCAGCCCCAGCATTTT. Its protein is CASSEGGINQPQHF.